The present T cell receptor beta chain was sequenced within a study of T cell changes during pregnancy in multiple sclerosis. V shed 2 bases, J shed 4 bases, and the junction held 4 bases outside the gene matches. The CDR3 consists of 15 residues. CDR1 and CDR2 from the germline V gene are SGHTA and FQGNSA. This table comes from immunoSEQ multiplex PCR, and its TCRdb copy is limited to in-frame clones, with some not included. The table has about 59,000 clones, roughly 92% seen once. The V call is TRBV7-2, the J call TRBJ2-3; TRBD2 matches 9 bases. The sequences come from CD8+ T cells from peripheral blood mononuclear cells, collected in the third trimester of pregnancy. The sequence was obtained from a female donor with multiple sclerosis, enrolled in a pregnancy study. The CDR3 reads CASSLWAGGPDTQYF. CDR3 in DNA: TGTGCCAGCAGCTTATGGGCGGGAGGGCCAGATACGCAGTATTTT.